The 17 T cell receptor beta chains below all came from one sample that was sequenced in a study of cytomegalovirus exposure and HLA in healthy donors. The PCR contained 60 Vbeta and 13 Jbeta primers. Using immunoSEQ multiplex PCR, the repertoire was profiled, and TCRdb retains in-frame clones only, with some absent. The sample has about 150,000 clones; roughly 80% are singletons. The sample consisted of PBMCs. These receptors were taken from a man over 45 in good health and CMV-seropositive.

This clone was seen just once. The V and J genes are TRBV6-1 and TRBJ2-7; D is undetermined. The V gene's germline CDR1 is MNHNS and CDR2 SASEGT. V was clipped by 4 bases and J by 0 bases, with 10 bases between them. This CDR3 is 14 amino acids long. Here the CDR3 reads CASSVQQVSYEQYF. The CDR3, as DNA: TGTGCCAGCAGTGTTCAACAAGTCTCCTACGAGCAGTACTTC.

The CDR3 sequence: CSVYRGVGETQYF. CDR3 nucleotides: TGCAGCGTATACAGGGGGGTCGGGGAGACCCAGTACTTC. The V call is TRBV29-1, the J call TRBJ2-5; TRBD1 agrees at 8 bases. The germline V gene encodes CDR1 SQVTM and CDR2 ANQGSEA. After removal of 6 bases from V and 5 bases from J, the junction contained 8 bases not matched to a gene. The CDR3 spans 13 residues.

In nucleotides, the CDR3 is TGTGCCAGCAGCCATATCCCCGCCCGGACAGGGCCCTACATGGATGAGCAGTTCTTC. This encodes CASSHIPARTGPYMDEQFF. The chain recombines TRBV2 with TRBJ2-1; 8 bases agree with TRBD1. V shed 6 bases, J shed 8 bases, and the junction held 24 bases outside the gene matches. Germline V CDR1 and CDR2: SNHLY, FYNNEI. This CDR3 has 19 residues. Variable domain in full (rest from reference TRBV2 and TRBJ2-1): EPEVTQTPSHQVTQMGQEVILRCVPISNHLYFYWYRQILGQKVEFLVSFYNNEISEKSEIFDDQFSVERPDGSNFTLKIRSTKLEDSAMYFCASSHIPARTGPYMDEQFFGPGTRLTVL.

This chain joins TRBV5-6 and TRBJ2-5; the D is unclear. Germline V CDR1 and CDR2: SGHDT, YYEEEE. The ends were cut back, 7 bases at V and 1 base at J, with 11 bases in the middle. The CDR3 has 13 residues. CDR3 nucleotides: TGTGCCAGCCAAAAGCAGGCCCAAGAGACCCAGTACTTC. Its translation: CASQKQAQETQYF.

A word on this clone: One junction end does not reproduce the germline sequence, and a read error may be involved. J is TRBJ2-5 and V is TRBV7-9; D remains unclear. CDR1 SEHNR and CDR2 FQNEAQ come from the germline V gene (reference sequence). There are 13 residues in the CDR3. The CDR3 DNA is TGTTCCAGCAGCTTTCTAGGCCGGGAGACCCAGTACTTC. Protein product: CSSSFLGRETQYF. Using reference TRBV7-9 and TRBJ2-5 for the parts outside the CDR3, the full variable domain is DTGVSQNPRHKITKRGQNVTFRCDPISEHNRLYWYRQTLGQGPEFLTYFQNEAQLEKSRLLSDRFSAERPKGSFSTLEIQRTEQGDSAMYLCSSSFLGRETQYFGPGTRLLVL.

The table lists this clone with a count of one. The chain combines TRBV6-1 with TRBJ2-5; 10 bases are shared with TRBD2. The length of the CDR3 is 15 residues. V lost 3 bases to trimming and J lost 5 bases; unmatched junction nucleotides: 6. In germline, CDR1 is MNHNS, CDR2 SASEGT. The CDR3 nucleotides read TGTGCCAGCAGTGACCTAAGCGGGGGGGCCGAGACCCAGTACTTC. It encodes CASSDLSGGAETQYF.

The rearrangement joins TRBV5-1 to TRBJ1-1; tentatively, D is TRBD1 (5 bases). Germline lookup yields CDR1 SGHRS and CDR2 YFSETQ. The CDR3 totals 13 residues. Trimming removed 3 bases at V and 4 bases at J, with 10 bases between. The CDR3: CASSYGQRTEAFF. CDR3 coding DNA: TGCGCCAGCAGCTACGGACAACGCACTGAAGCTTTCTTT.

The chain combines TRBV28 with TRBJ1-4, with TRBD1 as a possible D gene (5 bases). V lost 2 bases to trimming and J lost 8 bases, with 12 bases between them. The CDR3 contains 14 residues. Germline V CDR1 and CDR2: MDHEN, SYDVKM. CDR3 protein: CASSLGGGKEKLFF. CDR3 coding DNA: TGTGCCAGCAGTTTAGGGGGGGGAAAGGAAAAACTGTTTTTT.

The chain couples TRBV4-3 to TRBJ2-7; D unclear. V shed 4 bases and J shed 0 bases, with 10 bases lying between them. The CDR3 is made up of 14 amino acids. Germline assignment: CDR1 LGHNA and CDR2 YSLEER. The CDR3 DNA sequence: TGCGCCAGCAGCCCAGAATGGAGCTCCTACGAGCAGTACTTC. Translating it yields CASSPEWSSYEQYF.

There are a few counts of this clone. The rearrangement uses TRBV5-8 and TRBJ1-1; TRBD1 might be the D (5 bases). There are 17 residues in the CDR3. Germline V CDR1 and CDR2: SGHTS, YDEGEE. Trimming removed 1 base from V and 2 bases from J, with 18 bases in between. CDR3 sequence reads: CASSLIRTSLSNTEAFF. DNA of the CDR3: TGTGCCAGCAGCTTGATAAGGACAAGCCTCTCTAACACTGAAGCTTTCTTT.

The CDR3 sequence: CASSYPHETGGYEQYF. CDR3 sequence (DNA): TGTGCCAGCAGCTATCCTCATGAGACAGGGGGGTACGAGCAGTACTTC. The rearrangement links TRBV7-8 to TRBJ2-7, with 9 bases fitting TRBD1. Germline V lookup: CDR1 SGHVS, CDR2 FQNEAQ. Unmatched junction bases numbered 11, after V lost 4 bases and J lost 4 bases. The CDR3 sequence is 16 residues long.

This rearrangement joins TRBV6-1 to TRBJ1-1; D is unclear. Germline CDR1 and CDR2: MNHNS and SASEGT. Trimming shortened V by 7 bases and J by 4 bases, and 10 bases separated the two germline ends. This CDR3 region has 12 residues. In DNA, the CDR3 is TGTGCCAGCACAGCGAGTTCCACTGAAGCTTTCTTT. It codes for CASTASSTEAFF.

CDR3 sequence reads: CASSLSKLVNEQFF. Written as DNA, the CDR3 is TGTGCCAGCTCACTCTCTAAGTTGGTGAATGAGCAGTTCTTC. This chain links TRBV18 with TRBJ2-1; D unresolved. Per the germline V gene, CDR1 is KGHSH and CDR2 is LQKENI. CDR3 length: 14 residues. The ends were cut back, 4 bases at V and 7 bases at J, with 14 bases in the middle.

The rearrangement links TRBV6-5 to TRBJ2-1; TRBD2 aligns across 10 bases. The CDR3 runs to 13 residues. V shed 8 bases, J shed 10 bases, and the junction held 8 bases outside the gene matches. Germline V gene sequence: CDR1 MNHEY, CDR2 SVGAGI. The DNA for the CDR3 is TGTGCCAGCTCAGCGGGGGGGCAGGGAGAGCAGTTCTTC. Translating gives CASSAGGQGEQFF.

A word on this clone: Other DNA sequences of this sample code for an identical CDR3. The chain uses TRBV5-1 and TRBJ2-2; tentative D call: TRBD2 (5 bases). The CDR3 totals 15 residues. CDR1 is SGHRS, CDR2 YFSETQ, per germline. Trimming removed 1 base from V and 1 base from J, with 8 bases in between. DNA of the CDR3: TGCGCCAGCAGCTTGACGGGGTTGAACACCGGGGAGCTGTTTTTT. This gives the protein CASSLTGLNTGELFF.

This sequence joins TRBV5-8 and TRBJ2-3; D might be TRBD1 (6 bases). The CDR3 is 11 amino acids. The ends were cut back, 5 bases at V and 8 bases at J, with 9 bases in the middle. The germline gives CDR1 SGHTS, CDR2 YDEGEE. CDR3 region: CASRQGGTQYF. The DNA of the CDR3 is TGTGCCAGCAGACAGGGCGGTACGCAGTATTTT. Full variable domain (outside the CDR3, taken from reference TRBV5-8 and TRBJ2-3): EAGVTQSPTHLIKTRGQQATLRCSPISGHTSVYWYQQALGLGLQFLLWYDEGEERNRGNFPPRFSGRQFPNYSSELNVNALELEDSALYLCASRQGGTQYFGPGTRLTVL.

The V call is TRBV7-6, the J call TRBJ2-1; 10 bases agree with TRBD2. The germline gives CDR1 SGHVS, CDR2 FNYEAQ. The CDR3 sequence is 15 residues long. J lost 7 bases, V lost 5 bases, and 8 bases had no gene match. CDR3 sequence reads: CASSRSGGAPNEQFF. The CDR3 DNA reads TGTGCCAGCAGCCGAAGCGGGGGGGCCCCAAATGAGCAGTTCTTC.